The 26 T cell receptor beta chains below come from one sample, sequenced in a study of regulatory T cells in long-lasting Graves disease. Time point meaning: persistent/refractory GD, antithyroid drugs over 5 years with positive TRAb. The TCR library was prepared using RNA isolated from PBMCs. CDR3-region Arm-PCR and iRepertoire HTBI primers produced the TCR beta libraries. TCRdb used MiXCR to reprocess the multiplex PCR reads, holding one entry per CDR3 protein. The repertoire holds about half a million distinct CDR3 sequences, with roughly 23% as singletons. The sequences come from peripheral blood mononuclear cells (PBMCs), collected when the disease was refractory, from a patient treated with antithyroid drugs. The receptor source for this set is a female donor with Graves disease.

This clonotype has a count of ten or more. The chain links TRBV19 to TRBJ1-2; 9 bases fit TRBD1. The ends lost 5 bases at V and 6 bases at J; junction bases unmatched: 7. The CDR3 is made up of 14 amino acids. Germline V gives CDR1 LNHDA, CDR2 SQIVND (reference sequence). CDR3: CASSPPGTGNGYTF. The DNA of the CDR3 is TGTGCCAGTAGTCCTCCGGGGACAGGGAATGGCTACACCTTC.

This clonotype was counted only a few times. This chain joins TRBV2 and TRBJ2-1; TRBD2 matches 7 bases. The CDR3 extends over 16 amino acids. The ends lost 6 bases at V and 0 bases at J; junction bases unmatched: 8. Germline loops: CDR1 SNHLY, CDR2 FYNNEI. CDR3 coding DNA: TGTGCCAGCAGCGCCTCTCGCGGGAGCTCCTACAATGAGCAGTTCTTC. This sequence encodes CASSASRGSSYNEQFF. Full variable domain (rest looked up from reference TRBV2 and TRBJ2-1): EPEVTQTPSHQVTQMGQEVILRCVPISNHLYFYWYRQILGQKVEFLVSFYNNEISEKSEIFDDQFSVERPDGSNFTLKIRSTKLEDSAMYFCASSASRGSSYNEQFFGPGTRLTVL.

With respect to this clonotype: Possible read error: a much larger clone is one base away. This chain joins TRBV20-1 and TRBJ1-3; TRBD1 is a possible D gene (6 bases). CDR1 is DFQATT, CDR2 SNEGSKA, per germline (reference sequence). The CDR3 sequence is 15 residues long. CDR3 nucleotide sequence: TGCAATGCACCTGGGAGAGGGGGCTCTGGAAACACCATATATTTT. It translates to CNAPGRGGSGNTIYF.

This clonotype was detected a few times. This sequence joins TRBV7-6 and TRBJ2-5, with D perhaps matching TRBD2 (5 bases). Germline V gene sequence: CDR1 SGHVS, CDR2 FNYEAQ. This CDR3 has 16 amino acids. V was cut by 0 bases and J by 3 bases, with 14 bases left in between. The CDR3 loop reads CASSLARVFGKETQYF. The CDR3 DNA reads as TGTGCCAGCAGCTTAGCGCGGGTGTTCGGGAAAGAGACCCAGTACTTC.

This clonotype appeared a few times. The V and J genes are TRBV6-5 and TRBJ1-1; TRBD1 might be the D (5 bases). Germline CDR1 and CDR2: MNHEY and SVGAGI. The V end lost 2 bases, the J end lost 5 bases, and 9 bases lay between the germline ends. The CDR3 is 13 amino acids. In DNA form, the CDR3 reads TGTGCCAGCAGTTACGAGGAGGGGACTGAAGCTTTCTTT. It is translated as CASSYEEGTEAFF.

This clonotype was detected ten times or more. This chain joins TRBV12-5 and TRBJ1-4; D possibly corresponds to TRBD1 (6 bases). Trimming left V 6 bases short and J 5 bases short, with 10 bases between. Germline V CDR1 and CDR2: LGHNT, FRNRAP. The CDR3 runs to 13 residues. This CDR3 is CASGKTGNEKLFF. CDR3 nucleotides: TGTGCTAGTGGGAAGACAGGCAATGAAAAACTGTTTTTT.

This clonotype was seen repeatedly, ten times or more. CDR3 residues: CAGRQGTYEQYF. The CDR3 bases are TGTGCCGGCCGACAGGGCACCTACGAGCAGTACTTC. The V gene is TRBV2, the J gene TRBJ2-7, with 7 bases lining up with TRBD1. V dropped 11 bases and J dropped 2; count of bases not matched to a gene: 6. The CDR3 totals 12 residues. Looked up from germline, CDR1 is SNHLY and CDR2 is FYNNEI.

This rearrangement joins TRBV11-2 to TRBJ2-7, with 10 bases lining up with TRBD2. The CDR3 contains 17 residues. The germline gives CDR1 SGHAT, CDR2 FQNNGV. V lost 1 base to trimming and J lost 5 bases; unmatched junction nucleotides: 11. CDR3 loop: CASSLVLLAGDLNEQYF. The CDR3 coding sequence is TGTGCCAGCAGCTTAGTTCTGCTAGCGGGGGACCTTAACGAGCAGTACTTC.

The chain recombines TRBV11-1 with TRBJ2-2; possible D gene TRBD1, 6 bases. Germline V gives CDR1 SGHAT, CDR2 FQDESV (reference sequence). Trimming took 2 bases from V and 5 from J, leaving 15 bases between them. The CDR3 is 16 amino acids. CDR3 nucleotide sequence: TGTGCCAGCAGCTTATTTGGACAGACGCGTACCGGGGAGCTGTTTTTT. This codes for CASSLFGQTRTGELFF.

This chain links TRBV3-1 with TRBJ1-2; D perhaps matches TRBD1 (5 bases). The CDR3 totals 15 residues. Germline CDR1 is LGHDT and CDR2 is YNNKEL (reference sequence). The ends were cut back, 0 bases at V and 8 bases at J, with 16 bases in the middle. Here the CDR3 reads CASSQDGAGGGGYTF. The CDR3 coding sequence is TGTGCCAGCAGCCAAGATGGGGCAGGCGGAGGGGGCTACACCTTC.

In its sample, this clonotype was seen a few times. The genes are TRBV20-1 and TRBJ2-5; possible D gene TRBD1, 5 bases. The CDR3 sequence is 12 residues long. Germline loops: CDR1 DFQATT, CDR2 SNEGSKA (reference sequence). V lost 6 bases and J 5 bases, leaving 13 bases between the germline ends. CDR3 amino acids: CSARQLGETQYF. In DNA form, the CDR3 reads TGCAGTGCAAGACAGTTGGGGGAGACCCAGTACTTC.

This clonotype was counted only a few times. The rearrangement joins TRBV2 to TRBJ2-5; D is unclear. The DNA end is more similar to TRBJ2-1, so the J call may be wrong. The CDR3 is 13 amino acids. Germline CDR1 SNHLY, CDR2 FYNNEI. CDR3 in DNA: TGTGCCAGCAGCCTGGAGCGATACAATGAGCAGTTCTTC. Translating it yields CASSLERYNEQFF.

The V call is TRBV19, the J call TRBJ2-1; D is unresolved. There are 15 residues in the CDR3. Per germline, CDR1 LNHDA and CDR2 SQIVND (reference sequence). Trimming shortened V by 5 bases and J by 6 bases, and 17 bases separated the two germline ends. The chain's CDR3 is CASSPREDDRNEQFF. CDR3 nucleotides: TGTGCCAGTAGTCCCAGAGAAGACGATCGCAATGAGCAGTTCTTC.

This clonotype was detected many times. The junction shows a germline mismatch at one end, possibly a read error. V and J are TRBV20-1 and TRBJ1-1; D is perhaps TRBD1 (5 bases). This CDR3 region has 13 residues. The germline gives CDR1 DFQATT, CDR2 SNEGSKA (reference sequence). The CDR3 bases are TGCAGTACTAGATTTACAGGGAACACTGAAGCTTTCTTT. It is translated as CSTRFTGNTEAFF.

This clonotype was counted at least ten times. CDR3 residues: CAMRRDSSPITFFYGYTF. CDR3 bases: TGTGCCATGAGACGGGACAGCTCACCGATTACCTTCTTCTATGGCTACACCTTC. This chain uses TRBV19 with TRBJ1-2; 7 positions match TRBD1. From germline, CDR1 is LNHDA and CDR2 SQIVND (reference sequence). The length of the CDR3 is 18 residues. With V trimmed by 10 bases and J by 4 bases, 24 bases remained unmatched.

The chain has TRBV7-9 and TRBJ2-7; D gene ambiguous. The CDR3 is 13 amino acids. Trimming took off 5 bases at V and 6 bases at J, with 14 bases between the two ends. CDR1 is SEHNR and CDR2 is FQNEAQ in the germline V gene (reference sequence). CDR3 residues: CASSPPTLTEQYF. The DNA for the CDR3 is TGTGCCAGCAGCCCCCCGACATTAACCGAGCAGTACTTC.

This clonotype has ten or more counts. The chain recombines TRBV20-1 with TRBJ2-7; D is ambiguous. The germline V and J ends were trimmed by 1 base and 4 bases, with 2 bases remaining between them. The V gene's germline CDR1 is DFQATT and CDR2 SNEGSKA (reference sequence). The length of the CDR3 is 10 residues. CDR3 sequence reads: CSARVYEQYF. CDR3 coding DNA: TGCAGTGCTAGAGTGTACGAGCAGTACTTC.

This clonotype was counted many times. The chain uses TRBV11-2 and TRBJ2-2; D is unclear. Germline CDR1 is SGHAT and CDR2 is FQNNGV. The V and J ends lost 0 bases and 4 bases respectively, with 9 bases between them. This CDR3 is built from 15 residues. DNA for the CDR3: TGTGCCAGCAGCTTAGATGGGATAGCCACCGGGGAGCTGTTTTTT. This gives the protein CASSLDGIATGELFF. The whole variable domain, filled in from reference TRBV11-2 and TRBJ2-2, reads EAGVAQSPRYKIIEKRQSVAFWCNPISGHATLYWYQQILGQGPKLLIQFQNNGVVDDSQLPKDRFSAERLKGVDSTLKIQPAKLEDSAVYLCASSLDGIATGELFFGEGSRLTVL.

The V and J genes are TRBV6-1 and TRBJ1-5; 7 positions agree with TRBD1. The trim removed 6 bases at V and 7 bases at J, leaving 6 bases unmatched. CDR1 is MNHNS, CDR2 SASEGT, per germline. The CDR3 has 13 residues. CDR3 protein: CASRPGQWQPQHF. The CDR3 nucleotides read TGTGCCAGCAGACCGGGACAGTGGCAGCCCCAGCATTTT.

The genes are TRBV7-2 and TRBJ2-7, with 7 bases lining up with TRBD1. The CDR3 length is 14 residues. V was pared by 5 bases and J by 4 bases, with 8 bases of the junction left unmatched. Germline V lookup: CDR1 SGHTA, CDR2 FQGNSA. Written as DNA, the CDR3 is TGTGCCAGCAGCCCAGGACAGGCCTGGTACGAGCAGTACTTC. This gives the protein CASSPGQAWYEQYF.

This clonotype was counted only a few times. The chain recombines TRBV7-2 with TRBJ1-2; D possibly corresponds to TRBD1 (5 bases). The CDR3 covers 15 residues. The germline gives CDR1 SGHTA, CDR2 FQGNSA. The V end lost 2 bases, the J end lost 2 bases, and 12 bases lay between the germline ends. The CDR3 DNA sequence: TGTGCCAGCAGCTTATGGGGCCAAGTCAACTATGGCTACACCTTC. It encodes CASSLWGQVNYGYTF.

This chain connects TRBV29-1 to TRBJ2-3, with a tentative D call TRBD1 (5 bases). CDR1 is SQVTM and CDR2 is ANQGSEA in the germline V gene. There are 14 residues in the CDR3. The CDR3 sequence: CTAAGHQSTDTQYF. CDR3 DNA sequence: TGCACCGCAGCTGGACATCAGAGCACAGATACGCAGTATTTT.

This clonotype was counted at least ten times. The gene calls are TRBV15 and TRBJ2-7; D is unresolved. Trimming shortened V by 0 bases and J by 6 bases, and 6 bases separated the two germline ends. There are 12 residues in the CDR3. Germline CDR1 LNHNV, CDR2 YYDKDF (reference sequence). The CDR3 sequence is CATSRDTSEQYF. In DNA, the CDR3 is TGTGCCACCAGCAGAGATACCTCCGAGCAGTACTTC.

The rearrangement joins TRBV7-3 to TRBJ2-2; 12 positions agree with TRBD1. V trimming: 5 bases; J trimming: 4 bases; junction bases outside the gene matches: 5. The germline V gene has CDR1 SGHTA and CDR2 FQGTGA. The CDR3 sequence is 16 residues long. CDR3 bases: TGTGCCAGCAGCCCCTCGGGACAGGGGGCCACCGGGGAGCTGTTTTTT. Encoded protein: CASSPSGQGATGELFF.

The table lists this clonotype with many counts. The chain uses TRBV6-1 and TRBJ2-5, with 8 bases that match TRBD1. Germline V gene lookup returns CDR1 MNHNS and CDR2 SASEGT. The CDR3 is made up of 16 amino acids. V lost 6 bases and J lost 1; bases outside the gene matches: 10. CDR3 residues: CASSRRQGPRQETQYF. The CDR3 DNA follows: TGTGCCAGCAGCCGGAGACAGGGGCCCCGCCAAGAGACCCAGTACTTC.

This clonotype was observed many times. J is TRBJ2-4 and V is TRBV2, with D perhaps matching TRBD2 (6 bases). This CDR3 region has 15 residues. The ends were cut back, 6 bases at V and 4 bases at J, with 16 bases in the middle. Germline V gives CDR1 SNHLY, CDR2 FYNNEI. The CDR3 sequence: CASRVPGLGKNIQYF. CDR3 in DNA: TGTGCCAGCAGAGTACCGGGACTGGGGAAAAACATTCAGTACTTC.